Presented here are 29 T cell receptor beta chains from one specimen sequenced in a study of breast tumors, draining lymph nodes, adjacent tissues. TCRdb fed the multiplex PCR reads into MiXCR, producing one record per CDR3 protein. Counted here are roughly 120,000 distinct CDR3 sequences, just under 20% occurring once; the ten biggest clones make up roughly 4%. Samples came from axillary lymph nodes draining the breast cancer. The specimen sequenced was axillary lymph node tissue. These receptors all stem from a female donor with breast cancer. Some clones in this sample may be carry-over from other donors' samples.

As to this clonotype: This may come from a read error, since a much larger clone is one base off. The chain recombines TRBV5-6 with TRBJ1-2; 9 bases match TRBD1. This CDR3 contains 13 residues. V lost 0 bases and J lost 10; bases outside the gene matches: 4. Germline V gene data show CDR1 as SGHDT and CDR2 as YYEEEE. The CDR3 nucleotides read TGTGCCAGCAGCTTGGACAGGGGGCAGGACTACACCTTC. Translation gives CASSLDRGQDYTF.

To note about this clonotype: Given a much more abundant clone one base away, this may be a read error. The V call is TRBV24-1, the J call TRBJ2-1, with 11 nucleotides matching TRBD1. This CDR3 comprises 16 residues. Per germline, CDR1 KGHDR and CDR2 SFDVKD. V shed 5 bases, J shed 3 bases, and the junction held 5 bases outside the gene matches. The DNA for the CDR3 is TGTGCCACCAGTGGACCCGGGACAGGGGGCTACAATGAGCAGTTCTTC. Protein sequence: CATSGPGTGGYNEQFF.

This sequence joins TRBV29-1 and TRBJ1-1; possible D gene TRBD1, 6 bases. V was cut by 5 bases and J by 1 base, with 14 bases left in between. Germline V lookup: CDR1 SQVTM, CDR2 ANQGSEA. CDR3 length: 14 residues. CDR3 amino acids: CSVPGVSSNTEAFF. The CDR3 DNA reads TGCAGCGTTCCAGGGGTATCTTCGAACACTGAAGCTTTCTTT.

The table lists this clonotype with many counts. This chain joins TRBV4-1 and TRBJ2-3; 12 nucleotides match TRBD2. This CDR3 is 16 amino acids long. Germline V gives CDR1 MGHRA, CDR2 YSYEKL. The V gene end was trimmed by 2 bases and the J gene end by 2 bases; junction bases not matched to a gene: 2. The CDR3 DNA sequence: TGCGCCAGCAGCCAAAGACTAGCGGGGGTCACAGATACGCAGTATTTT. It specifies CASSQRLAGVTDTQYF.

This clonotype has at least ten counts. The rearrangement links TRBV14 to TRBJ1-2; 9 bases align to TRBD1. Per the germline V gene, CDR1 is SGHDN and CDR2 is FVKESK. Trimming took 4 bases from V and 4 from J; bases not matched to a gene: 4. CDR3 size: 14 residues. In DNA, the CDR3 is TGTGCCAGCAGCCCTACAGGGGGCGGCTATGGCTACACCTTC. This codes for CASSPTGGGYGYTF.

This clonotype was seen many times. The chain links TRBV29-1 to TRBJ1-2; D might be TRBD1 (5 bases). The germline gives CDR1 SQVTM, CDR2 ANQGSEA. The CDR3 covers 11 residues. V gave up 3 bases and J gave up 3 bases, with 5 bases separating them. The CDR3 reads CSVDRDYGYTF. The CDR3 coding sequence is TGCAGCGTTGACAGGGACTATGGCTACACCTTC.

This clonotype has ten or more counts. This chain joins TRBV7-6 and TRBJ1-4; D gene unclear. The germline V gene has CDR1 SGHVS and CDR2 FNYEAQ. This CDR3 region has 13 residues. Trimming took off 0 bases at V and 8 bases at J, with 7 bases between the two ends. In DNA, the CDR3 is TGTGCCAGCAGCTTAGCTTTGGGGGAAAAACTGTTTTTT. Amino acids: CASSLALGEKLFF.

This clonotype was recorded at least ten times. This chain joins TRBV12-3 or TRBV12-4 and TRBJ2-1, with TRBD2 identical over 9 bases. This CDR3 contains 16 residues. The V segment lost 6 bases and the J segment 6 bases; nucleotides outside the gene matches: 12. The CDR3 coding sequence is TGTGCCAGCAGGTCACCCTTGGCGGGGGGGCTCAATGAGCAGTTCTTC. The encoded protein is CASRSPLAGGLNEQFF.

Details on this clonotype: A much larger clone differs from this one at a single base, so this may be a read error. J is TRBJ2-1 and V is TRBV4-1; D is perhaps TRBD2 (5 bases). Per the germline V gene, CDR1 is MGHRA and CDR2 is YSYEKL. CDR3 size: 17 residues. CDR3 protein: CASSLKEVAISYSEQFF. The CDR3 DNA follows: TGCGCCAGCAGCCTGAAGGAGGTGGCGATCTCCTACAGTGAGCAGTTCTTC.

Remarks on this clonotype: Given a much more abundant clone one base away, this may be a read error. This sequence joins TRBV19 and TRBJ2-7; tentatively, D is TRBD2 (5 bases). V lost 3 bases to trimming and J lost 7 bases, with 10 bases between them. This CDR3 spans 12 amino acids. Looked up from germline, CDR1 is LNHDA and CDR2 is SQIVND (reference sequence). CDR3 coding DNA: TGTGCCAGTAGTATTATCCCGGGAGAGCAGTACTTC. It is translated as CASSIIPGEQYF.

The V and J genes are TRBV20-1 and TRBJ2-4, with TRBD1 matching 10 bases. V gave up 6 bases and J gave up 3 bases; unmatched junction bases: 17. The germline gives CDR1 DFQATT, CDR2 SNEGSKA (reference sequence). This CDR3 has 18 amino acids. The CDR3 coding sequence is TGCAGTGCAGACGTCCGGGACAGGGGTCATGAAGGCAAAAACATTCAGTACTTC. Its protein product is CSADVRDRGHEGKNIQYF.

V is TRBV6-1 and J is TRBJ1-1; 7 nucleotides agree with TRBD1. Germline values: CDR1 MNHNS, CDR2 SASEGT. The CDR3 length is 14 residues. Germline trimming cut 1 base from V and 4 bases from J; bases unmatched to any gene: 3. The CDR3 spells CASSEGQGGTEAFF. CDR3 sequence (DNA): TGTGCCAGCAGTGAAGGACAGGGAGGCACTGAAGCTTTCTTT.

The V gene is TRBV9, the J gene TRBJ1-2; 9 nucleotides line up with TRBD1. V lost 4 bases and J lost 5; bases outside the gene matches: 12. Per germline, CDR1 SGDLS and CDR2 YYNGEE. CDR3 size: 16 residues. The CDR3 loop reads CASSLGPGQGTYGYTF. The DNA of the CDR3 is TGTGCCAGCAGCCTTGGTCCGGGACAGGGTACTTATGGCTACACCTTC.

This chain uses TRBV7-3 with TRBJ2-1; 10 positions match TRBD1. Germline-derived CDR1 and CDR2 are SGHTA and FQGTGA. With V trimmed by 1 base and J by 6 bases, 6 bases remained unmatched. CDR3 size: 16 residues. The CDR3 bases are TGTGCCAGCAGCTTAAGGAGGGACAGGGGTACCAATGAGCAGTTCTTC. Translation: CASSLRRDRGTNEQFF. Complete variable domain (other parts from reference TRBV7-3 and TRBJ2-1): GAGVSQTPSNKVTEKGKYVELRCDPISGHTALYWYRQSLGQGPEFLIYFQGTGAADDSGLPNDRFFAVRPEGSVSTLKIQRTERGDSAVYLCASSLRRDRGTNEQFFGPGTRLTVL.

In its sample, this clonotype was seen many times. V and J are TRBV12-3 or TRBV12-4 and TRBJ2-7, with unresolved D. The V and J ends lost 8 bases and 3 bases respectively, with 17 bases between them. CDR3 length: 14 amino acids. The CDR3 DNA is TGTGCCAGCGTTACGGGCGGTGGATTCTACGAGCAGTACTTC. Protein product: CASVTGGGFYEQYF.

This clonotype has a count of ten or more. The chain joins TRBV6-4 to TRBJ2-2; tentatively, D is TRBD1 (6 bases). Germline lookup yields CDR1 MRHNA and CDR2 SNTAGT. Trimming left V 5 bases short and J 8 bases short, with 12 bases between. The CDR3 totals 13 residues. The DNA for the CDR3 is TGTGCCAGCAGTCGTACAGGGTCGGGGGAGCTGTTTTTT. This encodes CASSRTGSGELFF.

This clonotype was counted at least ten times. The chain couples TRBV5-1 to TRBJ2-1; 9 bases line up with TRBD1. The junction had 7 bases not matched to a gene; V was cut back by 1 base and J by 8 bases. The germline V gene has CDR1 SGHRS and CDR2 YFSETQ. This CDR3 has 15 amino acids. The CDR3 loop is CASSLPGTGKDEQFF. Here the CDR3 DNA reads TGCGCCAGCAGCTTGCCGGGGACAGGGAAGGATGAGCAGTTCTTC.

This clonotype was recorded many times. The gene calls are TRBV29-1 and TRBJ2-1; 7 positions match TRBD2. With 1 base clipped from V and 3 bases from J, the junction kept 9 bases outside the gene matches. CDR1 and CDR2 from the germline V gene are SQVTM and ANQGSEA. There are 16 residues in the CDR3. The CDR3 is CSVEGSGTFIYNEQFF. In DNA, the CDR3 is TGCAGCGTTGAAGGAAGCGGGACGTTTATCTACAATGAGCAGTTCTTC.

In its sample, this clonotype was seen many times. The chain employs TRBV19 and TRBJ1-4; no clear D gene. Looked up from germline, CDR1 is LNHDA and CDR2 is SQIVND (reference sequence). The CDR3 consists of 13 residues. V was trimmed by 5 bases and J by 7 bases, leaving 11 bases between them. CDR3 in amino acids: CASSHLRPEKLFF. The CDR3, as DNA: TGTGCCAGTAGTCATTTACGTCCTGAAAAACTGTTTTTT. Drawing the rest from reference TRBV19 and TRBJ1-4, the complete variable domain is DGGITQSPKYLFRKEGQNVTLSCEQNLNHDAMYWYRQDPGQGLRLIYYSQIVNDFQKGDIAEGYSVSREKKESFPLTVTSAQKNPTAFYLCASSHLRPEKLFFGSGTQLSVL.

Ten or more counts support this clonotype. The V and J genes are TRBV19 and TRBJ2-2, with D unresolved. Trimming pared 4 bases from V and 6 bases from J, leaving 12 bases between. There are 14 residues in the CDR3. Germline V gene lookup returns CDR1 LNHDA and CDR2 SQIVND (reference sequence). The CDR3 protein is CASSRKGLAGELFF. In nucleotides, the CDR3 is TGTGCCAGTAGTAGGAAGGGTTTGGCCGGGGAGCTGTTTTTT.

This clonotype has at least ten counts. The rearrangement joins TRBV7-3 to TRBJ2-5; TRBD1 matches 7 bases. CDR3 length: 13 amino acids. The V and J ends lost 5 bases and 5 bases, in that order; junction bases with no gene match: 5. Germline CDR1 is SGHTA and CDR2 is FQGTGA. CDR3 in DNA: TGTGCCAGCAGCCGACAGGGTAGGGAGACCCAGTACTTC. Amino acids: CASSRQGRETQYF.

This clonotype was counted at least ten times. V and J are TRBV6-5 and TRBJ2-1; 12 bases line up with TRBD1. Germline CDR1 reads MNHEY; CDR2 reads SVGAGI. The V segment lost 5 bases and the J segment 5 bases; nucleotides outside the gene matches: 4. The CDR3 is made up of 15 amino acids. The CDR3 region has the DNA TGTGCCAGCAGTGTGGGGACAGGGGGCCACAATGAGCAGTTCTTC. Translation gives CASSVGTGGHNEQFF.

With respect to this clonotype: A read error may be the cause here, since a much bigger clone is one base away. The chain joins TRBV6-6 to TRBJ2-5, with D perhaps TRBD2 (6 bases). The V gene's germline CDR1 is MNHNY and CDR2 SVGAGI (reference sequence). The CDR3 length is 13 residues. The CDR3 protein is CASRPGLRETQCF. In DNA, the CDR3 is TGTGCCAGCAGGCCGGGACTGCGAGAGACCCAGTGCTTC.

The chain links TRBV6-6 to TRBJ1-4, with 9 nucleotides matching TRBD1. CDR3 length equals 16 residues. From germline, CDR1 is MNHNY and CDR2 SVGAGI (reference sequence). With 5 bases clipped from V and 5 bases from J, the junction kept 9 bases outside the gene matches. The DNA of the CDR3 is TGTGCCAGCAGTACTACAGGGGGCGGGGTGAATGAAAAACTGTTTTTT. Translating gives CASSTTGGGVNEKLFF.

This clonotype was detected ten times or more. The CDR3 protein is CASEEDTQYF. DNA for the CDR3: TGTGCCAGTGAAGAAGATACGCAGTATTTT. The genes are TRBV2 and TRBJ2-3; D gene unclear. V was trimmed by 9 bases and J by 5 bases, leaving 6 bases between them. From germline, CDR1 is SNHLY and CDR2 FYNNEI. CDR3 length equals 10 residues.

This clonotype has at least ten counts. The chain is built from TRBV6-5 and TRBJ2-5, with TRBD1 matching over 7 bases. The germline V gene encodes CDR1 MNHEY and CDR2 SVGAGI. There are 15 residues in the CDR3. The V segment lost 4 bases and the J segment 4 bases; nucleotides outside the gene matches: 9. CDR3: CASSFPTGSGETQYF. In DNA, the CDR3 is TGTGCCAGCAGTTTCCCGACAGGGTCGGGAGAGACCCAGTACTTC.

The rearrangement uses TRBV11-3 and TRBJ2-1, with TRBD2 identical over 14 bases. V lost 3 bases, J lost 9 bases, and 4 bases stayed unmatched. Per the germline V gene, CDR1 is SGHNT and CDR2 is YENEEA. The CDR3 loop spans 15 amino acids. DNA of the CDR3: TGTGCCAGCAGCTTGGGACTAGCGGGGGATACTGAGCAGTTCTTC. This translates into CASSLGLAGDTEQFF. Based on the CDR3 plus reference TRBV11-3 and TRBJ2-1, the full variable domain is EAGVVQSPRYKIIEKKQPVAFWCNPISGHNTLYWYLQNLGQGPELLIRYENEEAVDDSQLPKDRFSAERLKGVDSTLKIQPAELGDSAVYLCASSLGLAGDTEQFFGPGTRLTVL.

Ten or more counts support this clonotype. The gene calls are TRBV7-2 and TRBJ2-5; D is unresolved. V was clipped by 4 bases and J by 5 bases, with 8 bases between them. The germline gives CDR1 SGHTA, CDR2 FQGNSA. The CDR3 covers 12 residues. The CDR3 nucleotides are TGTGCCAGCAGCTCCTCCAGGGAGACCCAGTACTTC. Protein sequence: CASSSSRETQYF.

This clonotype was recorded at least ten times. This chain uses TRBV2 with TRBJ2-7; D tentatively reads TRBD1 or TRBD2 (5 bases each). The V gene lost 4 bases and the J gene lost 8 bases, with 15 bases spanning the gap. The CDR3 is 13 amino acids. Germline V CDR1 and CDR2: SNHLY, FYNNEI. The chain's CDR3 is CASSVLRDGQQYF. DNA of the CDR3: TGTGCCAGCAGTGTGCTACGGGACGGTCAGCAGTACTTC.